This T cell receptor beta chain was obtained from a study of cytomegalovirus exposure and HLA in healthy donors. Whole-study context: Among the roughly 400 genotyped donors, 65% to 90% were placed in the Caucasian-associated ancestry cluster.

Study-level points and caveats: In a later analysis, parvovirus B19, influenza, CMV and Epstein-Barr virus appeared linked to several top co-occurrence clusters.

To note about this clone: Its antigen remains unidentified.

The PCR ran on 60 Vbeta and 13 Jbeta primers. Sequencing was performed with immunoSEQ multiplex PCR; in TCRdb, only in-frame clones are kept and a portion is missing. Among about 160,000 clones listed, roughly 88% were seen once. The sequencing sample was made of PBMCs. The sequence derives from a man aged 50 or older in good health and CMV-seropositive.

CDR3 amino acids: CASSGDSSYEQYF. As DNA, the CDR3 is TGTGCCAGCAGCGGGGACAGCTCCTACGAGCAGTACTTC. The V gene is TRBV5-6, the J gene TRBJ2-7; TRBD1 matches at 7 bases. The CDR3 runs 13 residues. The V gene end was trimmed by 4 bases and the J gene end by 0 bases; junction bases not matched to a gene: 1. Germline V lookup: CDR1 SGHDT, CDR2 YYEEEE.